What follows are 7 T cell receptor beta chains derived from one specimen sequenced in a study of cytomegalovirus exposure and HLA in healthy donors. Measured with immunoSEQ multiplex PCR; TCRdb has only the in-frame clones, and not every one. Here the sample spans 130,000 or so clones, more than 75% being singletons. The sample taken for sequencing was PBMCs. The receptors come from a woman aged 25-40 years in good health and CMV-seronegative.

The chain is built from TRBV5-1 and TRBJ2-5, with 10 bases fitting TRBD2. V trimming: 3 bases; J trimming: 4 bases; junction bases outside the gene matches: 9. The CDR3 runs 16 residues. Per germline, CDR1 SGHRS and CDR2 YFSETQ. Here the CDR3 reads CASSSQRGGRVETQYF. Written as DNA, the CDR3 is TGCGCCAGCAGCTCTCAGCGGGGGGGCCGGGTAGAGACCCAGTACTTC.

This rearrangement joins TRBV15 to TRBJ1-5; 7 bases fit TRBD1. There are 15 residues in the CDR3. J gave up 4 bases and V 3 bases, and 6 bases lay outside the gene matches. From germline, CDR1 is LNHNV and CDR2 YYDKDF (reference sequence). In DNA form, the CDR3 reads TGTGCCACCAGCAGGGCAGGGGGAGAGAATCAGCCCCAGCATTTT. Residues: CATSRAGGENQPQHF.

The chain combines TRBV6-6 with TRBJ2-7; a possible D gene is TRBD2 (6 bases). Trimming shortened V by 0 bases and J by 2 bases, and 8 bases separated the two germline ends. The CDR3 extends over 14 amino acids. CDR1 is MNHNY and CDR2 is SVGAGI in the germline V gene (reference sequence). The CDR3 sequence is CASSYSGGTYEQYF. As DNA, the CDR3 is TGTGCCAGCAGTTACTCGGGGGGAACCTACGAGCAGTACTTC.

This clone has more than one count but fewer than ten. This chain joins TRBV19 and TRBJ2-5, with D possibly being TRBD2 (5 bases). Germline V gene sequence: CDR1 LNHDA, CDR2 SQIVND (reference sequence). The V end lost 3 bases, the J end lost 2 bases, and 7 bases lay between the germline ends. The CDR3 length is 13 residues. The CDR3 sequence is CASSIERQETQYF. In nucleotides, the CDR3 is TGTGCCAGTAGTATTGAGCGGCAAGAGACCCAGTACTTC.

This clone was detected once. This chain uses TRBV21-1 with TRBJ1-2; the table names TRBD1, a call not compared with the DNA. TRBV21-1 is a pseudogene. There are 18 residues in the CDR3. This chain's CDR3 is CASSIPHWEGGPENGYTF. CDR3 coding DNA: TGTGCCAGCAGCATCCCCCACTGGGAAGGGGGACCGGAAAATGGCTACACCTTC.

This chain uses TRBV6-6 with TRBJ1-2, with TRBD1 matching over 11 bases. J gave up 7 bases and V 4 bases, and 8 bases lay outside the gene matches. Germline V gene data show CDR1 as MNHNY and CDR2 as SVGAGI (reference sequence). CDR3 length equals 15 residues. CDR3 DNA sequence: TGTGCCAGCAGTTCCCCGGACAGGGGGCTTGGTGGCTACACCTTC. Protein: CASSSPDRGLGGYTF.

The chain uses TRBV13 and TRBJ2-7, with TRBD1 as a possible D gene (6 bases). Germline V gene sequence: CDR1 PRHDT, CDR2 FYEKMQ (reference sequence). Deletions cut 0 bases from V and 4 bases from J, with 16 bases between. The CDR3 is 16 amino acids. For the CDR3, the DNA is TGTGCCAGCAGCTTAGGCTCCGGGACACTTCGGTACGAGCAGTACTTC. Protein: CASSLGSGTLRYEQYF.